This TCR beta chain comes out of a study of beta chain features in type 1 diabetes. Purity exceeded 95% in all sorted populations. Per the germline V gene, CDR1 is LGHNT and CDR2 is FRNRAP. CDR3 length: 16 amino acids. Trimming removed 0 bases from V and 0 bases from J, with 9 bases in between. This clone was observed a handful of times. Its antigen is undetermined. The study, taken as a whole, reports: In all four CD4+ subsets, TCRB CDR3 length was significantly, moderately reduced in type 1 diabetes. Amplification by PCR could prefer shorter templates, with the same effect in patients and controls. Individuals with type 1 diabetes displayed fewer insertions and more deletions at VDJ junctions.

The whole isolated RNA underwent reverse transcription, so sequencing captured expressed TCRB transcripts. Reads from naive, central memory and regulatory T cell samples averaged roughly 3.6 million. Measured with immunoSEQ multiplex PCR; TCRdb has only the in-frame clones, and not every one. The sample includes fewer than 300,000 clones, 11% of them seen just once. This rearrangement joins TRBV12-5 to TRBJ2-1; TRBD1 might be the D (6 bases). The source is a young man with type 1 diabetes. Source material: naive CD4+ T cells from blood. This chain's CDR3 is CASGLVQGFSYNEQFF. The CDR3 nucleotides are TGTGCTAGTGGTTTGGTTCAGGGGTTCTCCTACAATGAGCAGTTCTTC.